This passage covers 9 T cell receptor beta chains from one sample sequenced in a study of control samples from healthy donors and cancer patients. The method was immunoSEQ multiplex PCR; TCRdb's version includes in-frame clones alone and lacks a portion of them. Among roughly 130,000 clones, around 90% were seen once, and the ten largest hold 2.5%. The sequenced sample was blood. These receptors were collected from a man aged 18 to 35 in good health.

The chain couples TRBV20-1 to TRBJ2-1, with 9 bases matching TRBD1. The V segment lost 3 bases and the J segment 5 bases; nucleotides outside the gene matches: 8. This CDR3 region has 15 residues. Germline-derived CDR1 and CDR2 are DFQATT and SNEGSKA (reference sequence). CDR3 amino acids: CSASSGQGGDNEQFF. CDR3 DNA sequence: TGCAGTGCTAGTTCGGGACAGGGTGGAGACAATGAGCAGTTCTTC.

This chain links TRBV2 with TRBJ1-4; tentative D call: TRBD1 (5 bases). Trimming cost V 8 bases and J 5 bases, with 15 bases left between them. CDR3 length equals 14 residues. CDR1 is SNHLY and CDR2 is FYNNEI in the germline V gene. This CDR3 is CASWGGGGNEKLFF. DNA of the CDR3: TGTGCCAGCTGGGGGGGTGGAGGGAATGAAAAACTGTTTTTT.

This clone has just one count. The V and J genes are TRBV6-6 and TRBJ1-1; D call uncertain. This CDR3 spans 13 amino acids. The germline V and J ends were trimmed by 0 bases and 7 bases, with 9 bases remaining between them. CDR1 MNHNY and CDR2 SVGAGI come from the germline V gene (reference sequence). The CDR3 DNA is TGTGCCAGCAGTTACTCGGGAACGAGTGAAGCTTTCTTT. Residues: CASSYSGTSEAFF.

V is TRBV27 and J is TRBJ2-2, with 11 bases matching TRBD2. Germline V lookup: CDR1 MNHEY, CDR2 SMNVEV (reference sequence). Trimming cost V 4 bases and J 0 bases; bases outside gene matches: 4. The CDR3 covers 17 residues. CDR3 nucleotide sequence: TGTGCCAGCAGTTCTGGACTAGCGGGCACGAACACCGGGGAGCTGTTTTTT. It specifies CASSSGLAGTNTGELFF.

The chain recombines TRBV5-8 with TRBJ2-1; D gene uncertain. CDR1 is SGHTS and CDR2 is YDEGEE in the germline V gene. The CDR3 has 12 residues. Trimming pared 6 bases from V and 4 bases from J, leaving 8 bases between. CDR3 region: CASMVGYNEQFF. The DNA for the CDR3 is TGTGCCAGCATGGTGGGGTACAATGAGCAGTTCTTC.

Regarding this clone: Compared with germline, one end of the junction differs, possibly owing to a read error. In the same sample, other DNA sequences code for this CDR3. CDR3 DNA sequence: TGTGCTAGTGGCTTGGTACGAGTCCGGATTGAGGAAAAACTGTTTTTT. Its protein product is CASGLVRVRIEEKLFF. The chain is built from TRBV12-5 and TRBJ1-4, with D uncertain. Looked up from germline, CDR1 is LGHNT and CDR2 is FRNRAP. The CDR3 runs 16 residues.

The J gene is TRBJ1-2, the V gene TRBV11-3; 9 nucleotides match TRBD1. Germline values: CDR1 SGHNT, CDR2 YENEEA. Trimming at V came to 5 bases and at J to 4 bases, leaving 2 bases not matched to a gene. CDR3 size: 13 residues. CDR3 loop: CASSTTGGYGYTF. DNA of the CDR3: TGTGCCAGCAGCACGACAGGGGGCTATGGCTACACCTTC.

The V and J genes are TRBV28 and TRBJ1-2; TRBD1 aligns across 9 bases. The CDR3 spans 13 residues. The junction had 3 bases not matched to a gene; V was cut back by 2 bases and J by 8 bases. CDR1 and CDR2 (germline): MDHEN, SYDVKM. The CDR3 nucleotides read TGTGCCAGCAGTTTAGGGACAGGGCCAGGCTACACCTTC. Amino acids: CASSLGTGPGYTF.

V gene TRBV11-3 combines with J gene TRBJ2-3; D is perhaps TRBD1 (5 bases). The CDR3 extends over 14 amino acids. V shed 3 bases and J shed 2 bases, with 9 bases lying between them. The germline CDR1 and CDR2 sequences are SGHNT and YENEEA. The CDR3 region has the DNA TGTGCCAGCAGCTTTATGGGGCTCACAGATACGCAGTATTTT. Encoded protein: CASSFMGLTDTQYF.